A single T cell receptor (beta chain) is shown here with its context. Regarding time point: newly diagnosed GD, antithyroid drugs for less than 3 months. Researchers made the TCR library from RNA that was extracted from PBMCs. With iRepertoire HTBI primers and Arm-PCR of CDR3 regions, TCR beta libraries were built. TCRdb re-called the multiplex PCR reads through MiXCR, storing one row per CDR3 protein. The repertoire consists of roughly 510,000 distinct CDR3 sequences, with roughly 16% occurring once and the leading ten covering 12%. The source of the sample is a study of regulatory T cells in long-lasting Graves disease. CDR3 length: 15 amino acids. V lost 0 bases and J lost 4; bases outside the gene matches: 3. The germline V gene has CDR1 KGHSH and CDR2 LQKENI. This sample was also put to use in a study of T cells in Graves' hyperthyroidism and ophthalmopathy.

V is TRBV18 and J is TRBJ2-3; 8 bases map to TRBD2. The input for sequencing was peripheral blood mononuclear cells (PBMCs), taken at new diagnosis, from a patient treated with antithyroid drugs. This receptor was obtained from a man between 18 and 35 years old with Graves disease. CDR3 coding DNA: TGTGCCAGCTCACCACCGAAGCGGGAGCCAGATACGCAGTATTTT. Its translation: CASSPPKREPDTQYF.